The sample holds many counts of the clone carrying this T cell receptor beta chain. Its antigen remains unknown. One end of the junction varies from germline; a read error may be responsible. The CDR3 is 13 amino acids. Germline-derived CDR1 and CDR2 are SGHVS and FNYEAQ. The data were taken from a study of T cell repertoires in cytomegalovirus infection. Whole-study results and caveats: Using cumulative public TCR beta family frequency, the authors identified those who carried CMV together with the relevant HLA.

TCRdb fed the reads into MiXCR, producing one record per CDR3 protein. The top ten clones hold around 13% of a sample with about 770,000 distinct CDR3 sequences, roughly 29% of them seen once. The chain employs TRBV7-6 and TRBJ2-2; D is ambiguous. The receptor's source is a human donor in good health (CMV status not recorded). Some clones in this sample may be carry-over from other donors' samples. The specimen comprised cultured CD8+ T cells from PBMCs, sampled from culture after CMV antigen stimulation. The CDR3 sequence: CASSLLNPGELFF. The DNA for the CDR3 is TGTGCCAGCAGCTTACTGAACCCCGGGGAGCTGTTTTTT.